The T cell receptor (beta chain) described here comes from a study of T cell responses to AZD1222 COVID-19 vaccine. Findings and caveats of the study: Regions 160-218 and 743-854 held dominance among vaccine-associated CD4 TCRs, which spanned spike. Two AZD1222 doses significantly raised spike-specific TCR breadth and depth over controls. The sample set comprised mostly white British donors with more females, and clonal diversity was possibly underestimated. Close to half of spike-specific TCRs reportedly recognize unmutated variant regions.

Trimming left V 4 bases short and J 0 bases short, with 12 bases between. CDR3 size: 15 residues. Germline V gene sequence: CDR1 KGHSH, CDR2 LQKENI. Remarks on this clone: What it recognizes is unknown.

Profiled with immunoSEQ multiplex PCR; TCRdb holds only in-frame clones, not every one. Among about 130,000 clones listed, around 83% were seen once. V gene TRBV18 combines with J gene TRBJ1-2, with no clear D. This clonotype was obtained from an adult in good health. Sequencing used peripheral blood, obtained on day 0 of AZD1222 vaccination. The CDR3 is CASSQTWEANYGYTF. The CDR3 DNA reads TGTGCCAGCTCACAAACCTGGGAGGCTAACTATGGCTACACCTTC.